This TCR beta chain was captured by sequencing in a study of blood T cell repertoires in COVID-19. Study as a whole: Sites in the United States, Italy and Spain provided acute and convalescent COVID-19 samples. T cells, B-cell-depleted T cells, or PBMCs provided the cDNA or gDNA that served as material.

The junction had 14 bases not matched to a gene; V was cut back by 5 bases and J by 5 bases. Germline V lookup: CDR1 SGHTA, CDR2 FQGTGA. The CDR3 runs 16 residues. Original methodology: Amplified reference gene primers provided the basis for estimating nucleated cell counts. Only in-frame clones appear in the TCRdb table, and some are missing; sequencing was by immunoSEQ multiplex PCR. V, J and clone size reflect that table, while D and trimming were determined from the DNA. The table records about 94,000 clones, about four fifths of them present only once. The clonotype originates from a human donor in a cohort sampled during active COVID-19. Input material: peripheral blood. This chain connects TRBV7-3 to TRBJ2-5; the match to TRBD1 covers 7 bases. CDR3 coding DNA: TGTGCCAGCAGCGCCCTCGGACAGGTCCCGGGCGAGACCCAGTACTTC. Translation gives CASSALGQVPGETQYF.